These 5 T cell receptor beta chains share one sample of origin, sequenced in a study of blood T cells in healthy people across ages. A second roughly 6 to 11 cycle PCR used barcoded and J-beta primers. TCRdb processed the 5' RACE reads anew with MiXCR; each CDR3 protein has one entry. The sample carries approximately 1,700,000 distinct CDR3 sequences, roughly two fifths recorded once. The source material was blood. Receptor source: a human donor in good health.

This clonotype was recorded a few times. The V call is TRBV6-5, the J call TRBJ2-5; D gene ambiguous. Trimming shortened V by 5 bases and J by 5 bases, and 12 bases separated the two germline ends. Germline lookup yields CDR1 MNHEY and CDR2 SVGAGI. The CDR3 totals 13 residues. This CDR3 is CASSRERTETQYF. Written as DNA, the CDR3 is TGTGCCAGCAGTAGAGAGAGGACGGAGACCCAGTACTTC.

This clonotype has just a few counts. This sequence joins TRBV9 and TRBJ1-2; D gene unclear. This CDR3 spans 10 amino acids. The V end lost 6 bases, the J end lost 2 bases, and 2 bases lay between the germline ends. Germline V gene sequence: CDR1 SGDLS, CDR2 YYNGEE. The CDR3 region is CASKNYGYTF. The CDR3 DNA is TGTGCCAGCAAAAACTATGGCTACACCTTC.

This clonotype was seen a handful of times. The genes are TRBV5-1 and TRBJ2-7; 10 bases fit TRBD1. The germline V gene has CDR1 SGHRS and CDR2 YFSETQ. The CDR3 runs 17 residues. Losses at the gene ends were 4 bases for V and 2 bases for J; bases not matched to a gene: 12. CDR3 in amino acids: CASSRDAAGTGAYEQYF. CDR3 DNA: TGCGCCAGCAGCCGGGACGCGGCCGGGACAGGGGCCTACGAGCAGTACTTC.

Regarding this clonotype: A read error may produce the germline difference seen at one junction end. The V and J genes are TRBV10-3 and TRBJ2-5, with D maybe TRBD1 (6 bases). CDR3 length: 15 residues. Germline V gene lookup returns CDR1 ENHRY and CDR2 SYGVKD. Written as DNA, the CDR3 is TGTACCATCAGTGAGCCGGGACATTACCAAGAGACCCAGTACTTC. Translating gives CTISEPGHYQETQYF.

The V call is TRBV5-5, the J call TRBJ2-1; 8 nucleotides agree with TRBD1. Germline CDR1 is SGHKS and CDR2 is YYEKEE (reference sequence). The ends lost 1 base at V and 4 bases at J; junction bases unmatched: 13. The CDR3 consists of 18 residues. The CDR3: CASSLWGQAKGAYNEQFF. CDR3 DNA: TGTGCCAGCAGCTTGTGGGGACAGGCCAAGGGGGCTTACAATGAGCAGTTCTTC.